A single sample gave rise to the 23 T cell receptor beta chains below, sequenced in a study of T cells in Graves' hyperthyroidism and ophthalmopathy (dated by TCRdb to about 2019). Library prep was done by multiplex PCR. The sequencing machine was an Illumina HiSeq 2000. TCR beta CDR3 regions were amplified from RNA transcripts. The TCR CDR3 was subjected to a first round of RT-PCR using the HTBI primer set and the Qiagen OneStep RT-PCR kit. Through fastp at Q25 and MiXCR, TCRdb rebuilt clones from the public reads, retaining in-frame beta chains. A single entry per CDR3 protein holds the most common genes and DNA from its merged rows. The sample profile shows a few hundred thousand distinct CDR3 sequences; roughly 15% of them were found once. About an eighth of the sample lies in the top ten. Source material: blood. The origin of the receptors is a woman in her forties with Graves' hyperthyroidism that later progressed to Graves' ophthalmopathy.

This clonotype was detected ten times or more. The gene calls are TRBV10-2 and TRBJ2-3; no reliable D call. CDR1 and CDR2 (germline): WSHSY, SAAADI. V was cut by 3 bases and J by 4 bases, with 11 bases left in between. The CDR3 spans 14 residues. CDR3 sequence: CASSEYERSDTQYF. The CDR3 region has the DNA TGCGCCAGCAGTGAATACGAGAGGTCAGATACGCAGTATTTT.

This clonotype was detected many times. The chain uses TRBV7-9 and TRBJ2-3, with TRBD2 matching over 7 bases. The V segment lost 2 bases and the J segment 0 bases; nucleotides outside the gene matches: 17. In germline, CDR1 is SEHNR, CDR2 FQNEAQ (reference sequence). CDR3 length equals 20 residues. For the CDR3, the DNA is TGTGCCAGCAGCTTATTCAGAGGCCTAGCGGAGGGTTTTAGCACAGATACGCAGTATTTT. Its protein is CASSLFRGLAEGFSTDTQYF.

This clonotype was counted at least ten times. The chain links TRBV6-1 to TRBJ2-2, with D maybe TRBD1 (5 bases). CDR3 size: 15 residues. Trimming removed 7 bases at V and 6 bases at J, with 18 bases between. Germline CDR1 is MNHNS and CDR2 is SASEGT. The CDR3 bases are TGTGCCAGCACCATAGGGGCCGGCGCCCCCGGGGAGCTGTTTTTT. Protein product: CASTIGAGAPGELFF.

A few counts support this clonotype. The CDR3 DNA is TGTGCCACCCAGTCGGTGAATACGCAGTATTTT. Its translation: CATQSVNTQYF. The V and J genes are TRBV6-1 and TRBJ2-3, with no clear D. This CDR3 region has 11 residues. V shed 10 bases and J shed 7 bases, with 12 bases lying between them. Per germline, CDR1 MNHNS and CDR2 SASEGT.

As regards this clonotype: This may be a read error: a much more frequent sequence differs by one nucleotide. The chain uses TRBV20-1 and TRBJ2-5; 9 bases are shared with TRBD2. This CDR3 spans 17 amino acids. From germline, CDR1 is DFQATT and CDR2 SNEGSKA (reference sequence). CDR3 nucleotide sequence: TGCAGTGCTAGAGGGTACCTAGCGGGAACCTTCCAAGAGAACCAGTACTTC. Translation gives CSARGYLAGTFQENQYF.

The sample holds many counts of this clonotype. This chain uses TRBV10-2 with TRBJ2-7; 7 bases fit TRBD1. J gave up 2 bases and V 2 bases, and 0 bases lay outside the gene matches. Germline loops: CDR1 WSHSY, CDR2 SAAADI. This CDR3 spans 13 amino acids. In DNA form, the CDR3 reads TGCGCCAGCAGTGAGGGACAGGCCTACGAGCAGTACTTC. Its translation is CASSEGQAYEQYF.

This clonotype was recorded a few times. V and J are TRBV29-1 and TRBJ1-2; D remains unclear. The CDR3 has 12 amino acids. V gave up 6 bases and J gave up 6 bases, with 14 bases separating them. The germline V gene has CDR1 SQVTM and CDR2 ANQGSEA. CDR3 in amino acids: CSVPRVLHGYTF. The CDR3 DNA sequence: TGCAGCGTGCCCCGGGTCCTCCATGGCTACACCTTC.

This clonotype was detected ten times or more. The CDR3 loop is CASSLQADEPQHF. The CDR3 DNA reads as TGCGCCAGCAGTTTACAGGCGGACGAGCCCCAGCATTTT. This sequence joins TRBV5-1 and TRBJ1-5; tentative D call: TRBD1 (5 bases). This CDR3 spans 13 amino acids. Germline assignment: CDR1 SGHRS and CDR2 YFSETQ. Trimming took off 5 bases at V and 8 bases at J, with 14 bases between the two ends.

This clonotype was recorded many times. This sequence joins TRBV10-3 and TRBJ1-6; D gene unclear. Germline V CDR1 and CDR2: ENHRY, SYGVKD. V was shortened by 10 bases and J by 0 bases, with 10 bases between the two germline ends. The CDR3 is 14 residues long. In DNA form, the CDR3 reads TGTGCCACCCTAGCGAGCTCCTATAATTCACCCCTCCACTTT. Its translation is CATLASSYNSPLHF.

The chain has TRBV4-1 and TRBJ2-7; D remains unclear. The ends were cut back, 0 bases at V and 2 bases at J, with 5 bases in the middle. CDR1 is MGHRA, CDR2 YSYEKL, per germline. This CDR3 spans 13 amino acids. This chain's CDR3 is CASSQDPTYEQYF. Here the CDR3 DNA reads TGCGCCAGCAGCCAAGATCCGACCTACGAGCAGTACTTC.

The chain employs TRBV30 and TRBJ2-2; D may match TRBD1 or TRBD2 (5 bases each). The CDR3 runs to 13 residues. V was clipped by 1 base and J by 6 bases, with 9 bases between them. Germline assignment: CDR1 GTSNPN and CDR2 SVGIG (reference sequence). The DNA of the CDR3 is TGTGCCTGGAGTGCTCGGGGCCCCGGGGAGCTGTTTTTT. Translated: CAWSARGPGELFF.

This clonotype has at least ten counts. The genes are TRBV13 and TRBJ1-3; D is ambiguous. This CDR3 contains 16 residues. Trimming cost V 5 bases and J 7 bases, with 21 bases left between them. From germline, CDR1 is PRHDT and CDR2 FYEKMQ (reference sequence). The CDR3 spells CASSLNPIKKSNTIYF. The CDR3 bases are TGTGCCAGCAGCCTCAACCCGATCAAGAAGAGCAACACCATATATTTT.

This clonotype was detected many times. The CDR3 DNA reads TGCGCCAGCAGCTTAACCTGGGGTGAAGGGTACGAGCAGTACTTC. Its translation is CASSLTWGEGYEQYF. The genes are TRBV5-1 and TRBJ2-7; D not resolved. V gave up 2 bases and J gave up 4 bases, with 16 bases separating them. Germline V gene data show CDR1 as SGHRS and CDR2 as YFSETQ. The CDR3 covers 15 residues.

The rearrangement links TRBV30 to TRBJ1-3; TRBD1 might be the D (5 bases). V lost 3 bases and J lost 2, with 14 bases in between. The CDR3 is 15 amino acids. Germline-derived CDR1 and CDR2 are GTSNPN and SVGIG (reference sequence). The DNA for the CDR3 is TGTGCCTGGAGCCCTGGGACGAACGCTGGAAACACCATATATTTT. Its translation: CAWSPGTNAGNTIYF.

This clonotype came up many times. The chain links TRBV20-1 to TRBJ1-4; weak D call: TRBD1 (5 bases). V was cut by 2 bases and J by 6 bases, with 16 bases left in between. CDR1 is DFQATT and CDR2 is SNEGSKA in the germline V gene (reference sequence). There are 15 residues in the CDR3. The CDR3 nucleotides read TGCAGTGCTAGACCCAGAGGGGACCCTTATGAAAAACTGTTTTTT. Its translation: CSARPRGDPYEKLFF.

In its sample, this clonotype was seen many times. V usage is TRBV10-3 and J usage is TRBJ2-2, with TRBD2 matching 8 bases. This CDR3 region has 15 residues. V lost 11 bases and J lost 2; bases outside the gene matches: 10. CDR1 is ENHRY and CDR2 is SYGVKD in the germline V gene. The CDR3 coding sequence is TGTGCCGCTAGGGTCGGGGGGGGCAACACCGGGGAGCTGTTTTTT. Translation gives CAARVGGGNTGELFF.

This clonotype has at least ten counts. Here the CDR3 DNA reads TGTGCCAGCAGCCCGATGGCAGGGGGCAAGAATGAGCAGTTCTTC. This codes for CASSPMAGGKNEQFF. The chain links TRBV27 to TRBJ2-1; 8 bases fit TRBD1. Germline CDR1 reads MNHEY; CDR2 reads SMNVEV (reference sequence). The CDR3 has 15 amino acids. J gave up 7 bases and V 6 bases, and 11 bases lay outside the gene matches.

This clonotype has a count of ten or more. The genes are TRBV7-6 and TRBJ1-1, with TRBD1 as a possible D gene (6 bases). Trimming took off 7 bases at V and 0 bases at J, with 18 bases between the two ends. The CDR3 is made up of 16 amino acids. CDR1 is SGHVS, CDR2 FNYEAQ, per germline. CDR3 protein: CASTMNRDSMNTEAFF. In nucleotides, the CDR3 is TGTGCCAGCACCATGAACAGGGACTCCATGAACACTGAAGCTTTCTTT.

The sample holds many counts of this clonotype. This rearrangement joins TRBV15 to TRBJ2-1; unclear D gene. The V gene lost 0 bases and the J gene lost 6 bases, with 9 bases spanning the gap. CDR1 LNHNV and CDR2 YYDKDF come from the germline V gene (reference sequence). The CDR3 length is 14 residues. The CDR3 nucleotides read TGTGCCACCAGCAGAGATAGTGCCTCCAATGAGCAGTTCTTC. This gives the protein CATSRDSASNEQFF.

The chain is built from TRBV20-1 and TRBJ1-1; unclear D gene. V was clipped by 6 bases and J by 8 bases, with 10 bases between them. The CDR3 runs to 10 residues. Germline V gene lookup returns CDR1 DFQATT and CDR2 SNEGSKA (reference sequence). CDR3 loop: CSAIDGEAFF. The CDR3 DNA follows: TGCAGTGCCATAGACGGGGAAGCTTTCTTT.

This clonotype has at least ten counts. V gene TRBV13 combines with J gene TRBJ1-1; 7 nucleotides match TRBD1. Germline-derived CDR1 and CDR2 are PRHDT and FYEKMQ (reference sequence). This CDR3 contains 16 residues. Trimming cost V 5 bases and J 4 bases; bases outside gene matches: 13. The CDR3 sequence: CASSAGMTGFSTEAFF. DNA of the CDR3: TGTGCCAGCAGCGCCGGAATGACAGGGTTTAGCACTGAAGCTTTCTTT.

This rearrangement joins TRBV29-1 to TRBJ1-1; D remains ambiguous. V lost 8 bases and J lost 0, with 13 bases in between. Germline V CDR1 and CDR2: SQVTM, ANQGSEA. The CDR3 is 13 amino acids. The CDR3 DNA is TGCAGCTTTGCTTTTAGTGTGAACACTGAAGCTTTCTTT. Encoded protein: CSFAFSVNTEAFF.

This clonotype showed up many times. This sequence joins TRBV27 and TRBJ1-2, with D possibly matching TRBD1 (6 bases). Trimming took 6 bases from V and 7 from J, leaving 18 bases between them. The CDR3 runs to 14 residues. Germline-derived CDR1 and CDR2 are MNHEY and SMNVEV (reference sequence). CDR3 amino acids: CASRENGGALGYTF. The CDR3 DNA reads as TGTGCCAGCAGGGAAAATGGGGGGGCGCTTGGCTACACCTTC.